The clone carrying this T cell receptor beta chain was counted ten times or more. The antigen remains unidentified. The record originates from a study of molecular identifiers for immune sequencing clone quantification. TCRdb reprocessed the PCR reads via MiXCR and lists one record per CDR3 protein. Of 20,000 to 30,000 distinct CDR3 sequences in the sample, 17% are singletons; the top ten hold about 0.93%. Sorting defined naive CD8 T cells as CD8+CD4-CCR7+CD45RA+. Findings of the study overall: Clones that had above 20 RNA copies took up over 99% of effector molecules but under 1% in naive cells. Barcode collisions between identical TCR molecules could shrink estimates of highly expanded clone sizes.

The sample comprised naive CD8+ T cells from blood, with Jurkat cell RNA spiked in. Subset specified: FACS-sorted CD8+CD4-CCR7+CD45RA+ naive T cells. The receptor was isolated from a human donor in good health. Some libraries in this study had Jurkat cell RNA spiked in.

The CDR3, as DNA: TGTGCCAGCAGTTTCTCCCCCCATGGACAGGGGGTTTTCGAGCAGTACTTC. Amino acids: CASSFSPHGQGVFEQYF. The V and J genes are TRBV28 and TRBJ2-7, with 10 bases that match TRBD1. The CDR3 runs 17 residues. Germline trimming cut 3 bases from V and 6 bases from J; bases unmatched to any gene: 14. CDR1 and CDR2 (germline): MDHEN, SYDVKM.